Shown below are 8 T cell receptor beta chains from a single sample sequenced in a study of early T cells in non-severe SARS-CoV-2 infection (dated by TCRdb to 2020 to 2022). The library was generated by 5' RACE. TCRdb shows the sequencer as NextSeq 500. TCRdb cleaned the public reads at Q25 with fastp, built clones with MiXCR and kept in-frame beta chains. Under each unique CDR3 protein, matching rows form one entry showing the most common genes and DNA. In this sample the table shows over 50,000 distinct CDR3 sequences, about 8% of which occur a single time. The top ten hold approximately 10% of the sample. The sample consisted of whole blood, taken at baseline. The receptors were gathered from an adult who was a healthcare worker with PCR-confirmed SARS-CoV-2 infection or an uninfected control (not recorded which).

In its sample, this clonotype was seen many times. The chain couples TRBV6-6 to TRBJ2-7, with 7 bases aligning to TRBD2. The CDR3 spans 14 residues. V lost 2 bases and J lost 4; bases outside the gene matches: 5. CDR1 is MNHNY, CDR2 SVGAGI, per germline (reference sequence). This CDR3 reads CASSYGWGGYEQYF. The CDR3 bases are TGTGCCAGCAGTTACGGGTGGGGGGGTTACGAGCAGTACTTC.

This clonotype was found many times. This chain links TRBV7-9 with TRBJ1-2; D remains unclear. This CDR3 comprises 15 residues. Trimming took off 5 bases at V and 2 bases at J, with 15 bases between the two ends. Germline V lookup: CDR1 SEHNR, CDR2 FQNEAQ (reference sequence). CDR3 sequence: CASSLTDFQNYGYTF. DNA for the CDR3: TGTGCCAGCAGCCTGACCGATTTTCAAAACTATGGCTACACCTTC.

In its sample, this clonotype was seen a few times. The chain links TRBV5-1 to TRBJ2-2; 7 nucleotides match TRBD2. Germline CDR1 and CDR2: SGHRS and YFSETQ. The V gene end was trimmed by 6 bases and the J gene end by 3 bases; junction bases not matched to a gene: 8. The CDR3 is made up of 15 amino acids. CDR3 sequence: CASKPSGGHTGELFF. The DNA of the CDR3 is TGCGCCAGCAAGCCGTCGGGGGGTCACACCGGGGAGCTGTTTTTT.

The V call is TRBV7-2, the J call TRBJ2-5; D not resolved. This CDR3 is built from 12 residues. Germline loops: CDR1 SGHTA, CDR2 FQGNSA. Trimming left V 1 base short and J 9 bases short, with 9 bases between. The CDR3 DNA sequence: TGTGCCAGCAGCTTAGACCTATCGGCCCAGTACTTC. This encodes CASSLDLSAQYF.

The table lists this clonotype with many counts. The chain has TRBV28 and TRBJ2-5; 7 bases fit TRBD1. The CDR3 is made up of 15 amino acids. Germline loops: CDR1 MDHEN, CDR2 SYDVKM. V lost 5 bases, J lost 2 bases, and 8 bases stayed unmatched. The CDR3 nucleotides are TGTGCCAGCAGTCTAGAGACAGGGCGACAAGAGACCCAGTACTTC. Amino acid sequence: CASSLETGRQETQYF.

This clonotype has a count of ten or more. This chain connects TRBV6-1 to TRBJ2-7; no clear D. The V end lost 4 bases, the J end lost 3 bases, and 4 bases lay between the germline ends. This CDR3 region has 11 residues. Germline CDR1 reads MNHNS; CDR2 reads SASEGT. The CDR3, as DNA: TGTGCCAGCAGTGCCTACTACGAGCAGTACTTC. This encodes CASSAYYEQYF.

This chain uses TRBV7-2 with TRBJ1-5, with D possibly matching TRBD1 (6 bases). Germline V gene lookup returns CDR1 SGHTA and CDR2 FQGNSA. The germline V and J ends were trimmed by 5 bases and 3 bases, with 11 bases remaining between them. The CDR3 is 14 amino acids. DNA of the CDR3: TGTGCCAGCAGCGCACAGGGCTCCAATCAGCCCCAGCATTTT. Amino acids: CASSAQGSNQPQHF.

In this sample, this clonotype turned up a few times. The genes are TRBV7-3 and TRBJ2-2; 8 bases align to TRBD2. The V gene end was trimmed by 5 bases and the J gene end by 2 bases; junction bases not matched to a gene: 7. The CDR3 has 16 amino acids. CDR1 SGHTA and CDR2 FQGTGA come from the germline V gene. CDR3 coding DNA: TGTGCCAGCAGCCGGACTAGCCGATTCAACACCGGGGAGCTGTTTTTT. This translates into CASSRTSRFNTGELFF.